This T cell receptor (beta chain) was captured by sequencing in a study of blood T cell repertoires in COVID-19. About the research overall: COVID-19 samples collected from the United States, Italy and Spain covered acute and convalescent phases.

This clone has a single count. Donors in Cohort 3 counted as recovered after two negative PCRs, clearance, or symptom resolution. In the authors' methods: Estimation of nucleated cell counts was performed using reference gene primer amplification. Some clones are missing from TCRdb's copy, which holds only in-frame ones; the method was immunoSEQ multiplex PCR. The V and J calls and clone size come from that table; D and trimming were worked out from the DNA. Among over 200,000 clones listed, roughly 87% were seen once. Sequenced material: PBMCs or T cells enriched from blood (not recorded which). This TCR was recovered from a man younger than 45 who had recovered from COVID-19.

CDR3 residues: CASSFFRNTEAFF. The CDR3 DNA is TGTGCCAGCAGCTTTTTCAGGAACACTGAAGCTTTCTTT. The chain has TRBV7-3 and TRBJ1-1, with D unresolved. This CDR3 comprises 13 residues. Germline lookup yields CDR1 SGHTA and CDR2 FQGTGA. V dropped 3 bases and J dropped 1 base, with 6 bases sitting between them.